The clone carrying this TCR beta chain was counted a single time. The data derive from a study of blood T cell repertoires in COVID-19. The protocol was immunoSEQ multiplex PCR, while the TCRdb copy is restricted to in-frame clones and leaves out a portion. The table shows tens of thousands of clones, with roughly 80% occurring only once. Germline CDR1 and CDR2: MDHEN and SYDVKM. Germline trimming cut 6 bases from V and 9 bases from J; bases unmatched to any gene: 10. The CDR3 spans 15 residues. The rearrangement links TRBV28 to TRBJ2-1; 11 bases align to TRBD2. This receptor was obtained from a woman of 80 years or more with acute or convalescent COVID-19. The sample comprised peripheral blood. The CDR3 coding sequence is TGTGCCAGCAGACTTAGCGGGAGGGGAGGCGGTGAGCAGTTCTTC. Translation: CASRLSGRGGGEQFF. Looking up the rest from reference TRBV28 and TRBJ2-1 gives the full variable domain: DVKVTQSSRYLVKRTGEKVFLECVQDMDHENMFWYRQDPGLGLRLIYFSYDVKMKEKGDIPEGYSVSREKKERFSLILESASTNQTSMYLCASRLSGRGGGEQFFGPGTRLTVL.